These T cell receptor beta chains were read from a single sample in a study of Graves' ophthalmopathy and Graves' hyperthyroidism. One entry per CDR3 protein, called by TCRdb with MiXCR from the multiplex PCR reads. The table has 300,000 to 350,000 distinct CDR3 sequences, roughly 15% seen once; the top ten hold about 12%. The sequenced sample was peripheral blood. These receptors were obtained from an adult man with Graves' ophthalmopathy. Both conserved end residues are part of each CDR3. The order of the fields is clone size, J gene, V gene, D gene, CDR3 DNA, CDR3 protein. A D gene is named only where the DNA matches it firmly. The listing skips clone size in some rows; elsewhere it reads once, few, many or a size class.

clone size: many
J gene: TRBJ1-1
V gene: TRBV30
D gene: -
CDR3 DNA: TGTGCCTCCTCACGCCTCGGGACGCAACGCGCTTTCTTT
CDR3 protein: CASSRLGTQRAFF

clone size: many
J gene: TRBJ2-2
V gene: TRBV19
D gene: -
CDR3 DNA: TGTGCCAGTAGTCCCTGGGACTGGGACACCGGGGAGCTGTTTTTT
CDR3 protein: CASSPWDWDTGELFF

clone size: -
J gene: TRBJ2-5
V gene: TRBV6-2/TRBV6-3
D gene: -
CDR3 DNA: TGTGCCAGCAGTTACTCCGGGGGTTCGGAGACCCAGTACTTC
CDR3 protein: CASSYSGGSETQYF

clone size: many
J gene: TRBJ2-7
V gene: TRBV6-1
D gene: -
CDR3 DNA: TGTGCCAGCCAGTGGGGGACAGGACGTGAAGCGGGAAACTACGAGCAGTACTTC
CDR3 protein: CASQWGTGREAGNYEQYF

clone size: many
J gene: TRBJ1-5
V gene: TRBV11-2
D gene: -
CDR3 DNA: TGTGCCAGCAACGATGGCCCCCTCGGGAGCAATCAGCCCCAGCATTTT
CDR3 protein: CASNDGPLGSNQPQHF

clone size: many
J gene: TRBJ2-7
V gene: TRBV6-2/TRBV6-3
D gene: TRBD1
CDR3 DNA: TGTGCCAGCAGTTACTCGCAGGGGGCCTACGAGCAGTACTTC
CDR3 protein: CASSYSQGAYEQYF

clone size: many
J gene: TRBJ1-5
V gene: TRBV12-3/TRBV12-4
D gene: -
CDR3 DNA: TGTGCCAGCAGCAGTGGGGCCGATCGGCCCCAGCATTTT
CDR3 protein: CASSSGADRPQHF

clone size: many
J gene: TRBJ2-7
V gene: TRBV6-5
D gene: -
CDR3 DNA: TGTGCCAGCAGAACACCGGGGAAAGACTACGAGCAGTACTTC
CDR3 protein: CASRTPGKDYEQYF

clone size: few
J gene: TRBJ2-4
V gene: TRBV28
D gene: -
CDR3 DNA: TGTGCCAGCAACGCCGCCAAAAACATTCAGTACTTC
CDR3 protein: CASNAAKNIQYF

clone size: many
J gene: TRBJ2-7
V gene: TRBV6-5
D gene: -
CDR3 DNA: TGTGCCAGCAGTTTGGACACAATCTACGAGCAGTACTTC
CDR3 protein: CASSLDTIYEQYF

clone size: many
J gene: TRBJ1-1
V gene: TRBV27
D gene: -
CDR3 DNA: TGTGCCAGCAGTCCCCTATTAAGAGGGAACACTGAAGCTTTCTTT
CDR3 protein: CASSPLLRGNTEAFF

clone size: many
J gene: TRBJ2-7
V gene: TRBV29-1
D gene: -
CDR3 DNA: TGCAGCGTTGGGCTGGACCGCGCCTACGAGCAGTACTTC
CDR3 protein: CSVGLDRAYEQYF

clone size: many
J gene: TRBJ2-5
V gene: TRBV30
D gene: -
CDR3 DNA: TGTGCCTGGAGTGCTGGGTTGCGAGAGACCCAGTACTTC
CDR3 protein: CAWSAGLRETQYF

clone size: -
J gene: TRBJ1-1
V gene: TRBV6-1
D gene: -
CDR3 DNA: TGTGCCAGCAGGGCCTGGGGAGGGGATGAAGCTTTCTTT
CDR3 protein: CASRAWGGDEAFF

clone size: many
J gene: TRBJ2-3
V gene: TRBV5-1
D gene: -
CDR3 DNA: TGCGCCAGCCGAAGAGCAGATACGCAGTATTTT
CDR3 protein: CASRRADTQYF